This record looks at one T cell receptor beta chain sequence and its context. It lacks a known antigen. No clone much larger than this one lies a single base away; base qualities are absent. Library creation used the immunoSEQ multiplex PCR assay. For the multiplex PCR, a mixture combining 60 forward primers for TCR Vbeta segments and 13 reverse primers for TCR Jbeta segments was used. Amplification of the CDR3 region of rearranged TCR beta genes was performed with a multiplex PCR assay on genomic DNA. The amplified TCR beta libraries were sequenced on the Illumina HiSeq System as 87-base-pair reads. Per the original workflow: Across the 670 or so repertoires, a later analysis counted 80 million or so unique TCR beta chains, around 11 million of which were shared by at least two donors. To remove PCR and sequencing errors, raw reads were error-corrected and collapsed into unique sequences using a nearest-neighbor algorithm that merged closely related sequences. To assign V, D and J gene segments, CDR3 sequences were aligned to IMGT reference sequences. Each retained sequence needed at least a six-nucleotide match to both a V gene segment and a J gene segment. Rearrangements were classified as productive when the CDR3 lacked stop codons and remained in frame with V and J, and all other rearrangements were classified as non-productive. CDR3 was defined according to IMGT convention as the region running from the second conserved V-encoded cysteine to the conserved J-encoded phenylalanine. In an earlier analysis of 500 to 650 of the donors, sequences lacking an unambiguous match to a single V gene segment were excluded. In an earlier analysis of about 590 of the donors, a V segment was called functional when productive rearrangements were above 56.7%, and segregating when the standard deviation between donors exceeded 5%. A statistical classification framework was built to diagnose cytomegalovirus status from the catalog of TCR beta chain sequences. A later analysis assigned V and J genes by comparing TCR nucleotide sequences with IMGT/GENE-DB human TR gene sequences. In a later analysis, CDR3 sequences and most-parsimonious VDJ recombination scenarios were assigned using the TCRdist pipeline. In a later analysis, each TCR beta chain was defined by its CDR3 amino acid sequence together with its V-gene family, and reads without a unique V-gene family were excluded. A later analysis removed 592 highly shared, low-generation-probability nucleotide sequences to deal with suspected cross-contamination and a sequencing artifact. In a later analysis, a clonal expansion index was calculated for each public chain from normalized within-repertoire ranks of inferred template counts. A later analysis computed generation probabilities with a VDJ recombination model fitted to out-of-frame rearrangements, and checked the results against IGoR. In a later analysis, TCR-TCR, TCR-HLA and TCR-CMV co-occurrence was scored with hypergeometric tests, and a repertoire-size bias correction was applied to TCR pairs. To estimate false discovery rates, a later analysis permuted the HLA or CMV assignments 20 times. In a later analysis, co-occurring TCRs were grouped with DBSCAN, and TCRdist sequence similarity was added when clustering was performed within HLA-allele-positive subsets. For co-occurrence clustering, repertoires with fewer than 30,000 or more than 120,000 public chains were excluded, along with five repertoires with anomalous nucleotide sharing. The source is immuneACCESS, and TCRdb retained only in-frame sequences with V and J called. Part of the clones is not carried over; for the studies checked, unresolved V genes explain less than half of this, and the remainder is unexplained. That table is the source of V, J and clone size, and D and trimming were worked out from the DNA. This sample lists around 68,000 clones; roughly 85% were detected once. The ten largest clones capture approximately 12% of the sample.

The cohort consisted of some 670 healthy bone marrow donors. All cohort members were sampled while nominally healthy, although unrecorded immune exposures were likely present. The donor tested CMV seronegative and was one of the 352 seronegative cohort members. Each donor provided a peripheral blood sample, and peripheral blood mononuclear cells were used for TCR beta sequencing. Genomic DNA extraction from the blood cell samples was performed with the Qiagen DNeasy Blood Extraction Kit. The data stem from a study of cytomegalovirus exposure and HLA in healthy donors (TCRdb year 2017). In terms of the full investigation: An earlier analysis of some 600 of the donors reported approximately 260 Gb of sequence data and roughly 120 million unique TCR beta sequences obtained from 180 million or so T cells. An early release that covered about 600 HLA-typed donors contained approximately 300 gigabases of sequencing data and around 80 million unique TCR sequences. Of the roughly 420 genotyped donors, roughly 80% were placed in the genetic ancestry cluster associated with self-reported Caucasian donors. The aim of the study was to test whether cataloging public T cell receptors could identify signatures of past pathogen exposure. The study profiled the T cell repertoires of under 700 subjects by immunosequencing and related them to cytomegalovirus serostatus. A separate validation cohort of more than 100 different subjects was used in addition to the roughly 670-subject first cohort. To predict cytomegalovirus infection status, the study brought together high-throughput TCR immunosequencing, statistical association of individual TCRs with disease status, and machine learning. A later analysis re-examined previously published TCR beta repertoires from around 670 donors and added high-resolution HLA genotyping to investigate patterns of TCR occurrence. Rather than drawing on any new phenotypic data, the later analysis identified candidate immune exposures from TCR beta sequences and the way those sequences occurred across donors. An earlier analysis of around 540 of the donors applied high-throughput TCR beta sequencing to assess whether each TCR beta V gene segment acted as functional or pseudogenic. Donor age, sex, ethnicity and CMV serostatus were collected together with the repertoire data. A later genetic analysis used genome-wide SNP genotypes for about 55% of the 666 donors, treating that subset as a discovery cohort. All discovery cohort repertoires had been generated using a single sequencing platform. HLA typing included class I and class II loci at four-digit resolution. Typing coverage varied by locus: roughly 629-640 donors for A, B, C, DRB1 and DQB1; roughly 520 for DQA1; 600 to 610 for DPA1; about 450 for DPB1. About five DR-DQ haplotypes were handled as single units for association and clustering because linkage in the cohort was strong. On average, about 240,000 unique TCR beta nucleotide sequences were sequenced per donor among fewer than 500 genotyped donors of the cohort, with roughly 20% of those sequences being non-productive.

Via the germline V gene, CDR1 is KGHSH and CDR2 LQKENI. The CDR3 measures 18 amino acids from cysteine to phenylalanine. Only the CDR3 DNA stays, 54 bases, in frame from base 1. V is clipped by 1 base and J by 0 bases, and the sequence between their germline boundaries is 16 bases long. Broad study findings and their caveats: When HLA alleles, especially DR and DQ, strongly co-occurred, TCR associations were difficult to assign to individual alleles. Most TCR sequences were observed very rarely across donors, whereas some public TCRs were present in many individuals. Because counts were too low, about 18 rarely observed V segments, including chromosome 9 orphons, were left out of the earlier analysis of 500 to 750 of the donors. In the study, about 150 TCR beta chains were listed as associated with cytomegalovirus. Cytomegalovirus status was reported to be diagnosed by the classifier with high specificity and sensitivity in both the original and validation cohorts. According to a later analysis, TCR association rates differed among HLA loci, with DRB1 alleles showing the most associated TCRs and HLA-C alleles showing the fewest. A later analysis found that most CMV-associated TCR beta chains appeared HLA-restricted, with HLA associations seemingly driven largely by CMV exposure. Presence/absence analyses assumed roughly uniform sequencing depth across donors, an assumption that may not hold. Several of the top co-occurrence clusters appeared to be linked to parvovirus B19, influenza, CMV and Epstein-Barr virus, according to a later analysis. A later genetic analysis associated a missense DCLRE1C variant with V-gene and J-gene trimming of TCR beta chains, and an independent cohort replicated the association. According to a later genetic analysis, donors in an Asian-associated ancestry cluster had fewer N-insertions in productive TCRs than the approximately 670-donor mean. The only immune exposure information available for the cohort was CMV serostatus. Because some donors lacked HLA typing at each locus, the association tests relied only on the typed subset. A further reported finding was that TCR beta sequences accurately predicted the HLA-A and HLA-B alleles for most subjects in the first cohort. Correlated functional status among segregating V segments might reflect linkage disequilibrium, but an unknown experimental factor could not be ruled out. The 87-base-pair reads could not distinguish some IMGT-functional V segments, including TRBV6-2 and TRBV6-3, so those segments were excluded. In an earlier analysis of more than 500 of the donors, most TCR beta V segments appeared in productive rearrangements about 87% or about 30% of the time, broadly matching IMGT annotations. Only TCR beta chains were sequenced in this cohort, and the absence of alpha or paired-chain data limited detectable features. Compared with equally common non-associated chains, HLA-associated TCR beta chains in a later analysis were more clonally expanded and had lower generation probabilities. According to the authors, the approach could potentially be generalized to other disease states and immunological phenotypes. Specific HLA alleles were associated with 15,000 to 20,000 TCR beta sequences at a false discovery rate of 0.05 in a later analysis. A few of the identified cytomegalovirus-associated TCR beta chains were confirmed in vitro to be specific for cytomegalovirus antigens. A group of highly shared sequence variants was considered likely to be a technical artifact of the sequencing pipeline.

The TCR originated in a female donor in good health and CMV-seronegative. The V gene is TRBV18 and the J gene is TRBJ1-3; D gene: possibly TRBD1, on 6 matching bases. Sequencing used PBMCs. In nucleotide form, the sequence is TGTGCCAGCTCACCACTTGGAAGTCAGGGGACCTCTGGAAACACCATATATTTT. Its protein product is CASSPLGSQGTSGNTIYF.